What follows are 5 T cell receptor beta chains derived from one specimen sequenced in a study of blood T cell repertoires in COVID-19. Produced via immunoSEQ multiplex PCR; TCRdb's table is partial and in-frame only. The top ten hold roughly 8% of the sample, which has some 70,000 clones, 75% to 90% seen once. Source material: peripheral blood. These receptors were collected from a man aged 25 to 40 with acute or convalescent COVID-19.

This clone was observed once. V usage is TRBV4-2 and J usage is TRBJ2-5; D call uncertain. The V gene lost 0 bases and the J gene lost 5 bases, with 13 bases spanning the gap. From germline, CDR1 is LGHNA and CDR2 YNFKEQ. The CDR3 extends over 15 amino acids. CDR3 in DNA: TGTGCCAGCAGCCAAGACCACGCTGCGAGGGAGACCCAGTACTTC. Its translation is CASSQDHAARETQYF.

The chain couples TRBV7-9 to TRBJ1-2, with TRBD1 identical over 8 bases. Trimming cost V 4 bases and J 2 bases; bases outside gene matches: 0. The CDR3 runs to 13 residues. Germline CDR1 SEHNR, CDR2 FQNEAQ (reference sequence). CDR3 region: CASSYRGNYGYTF. The CDR3 coding sequence is TGTGCCAGCAGCTACAGGGGGAACTATGGCTACACCTTC.

The V call is TRBV7-2, the J call TRBJ2-3; the match to TRBD2 covers 8 bases. The germline CDR1 and CDR2 sequences are SGHTA and FQGNSA. This CDR3 comprises 16 residues. Trimming removed 0 bases from V and 5 bases from J; junction bases left unmatched: 7. CDR3 DNA sequence: TGTGCCAGCAGCTTAGCGCACGGGAGGGCGGGAGATACGCAGTATTTT. Translation: CASSLAHGRAGDTQYF.

The table lists this clone with a few counts. V and J are TRBV7-9 and TRBJ2-7; a possible D gene is TRBD2 (6 bases). CDR1 SEHNR and CDR2 FQNEAQ come from the germline V gene (reference sequence). This CDR3 has 14 residues. Trimming shortened V by 3 bases and J by 1 base, and 10 bases separated the two germline ends. CDR3: CASSFTSPSYEQYF. CDR3 DNA: TGTGCCAGCAGCTTCACTAGCCCTTCCTACGAGCAGTACTTC. Combining the CDR3 with reference TRBV7-9 and TRBJ2-7 gives the whole variable domain DTGVSQNPRHKITKRGQNVTFRCDPISEHNRLYWYRQTLGQGPEFLTYFQNEAQLEKSRLLSDRFSAERPKGSFSTLEIQRTEQGDSAMYLCASSFTSPSYEQYFGPGTRLTVT.

V is TRBV3-1 (or the pseudogene TRBV3-2) and J is TRBJ1-1; D is uncertain. Germline V gene data show CDR1 as LGHDT and CDR2 as YNNKEL (reference sequence). V was pared by 2 bases and J by 1 base, with 8 bases between. This CDR3 has 14 amino acids. The CDR3 nucleotides read TGTGCCAGCAGCCAACCCGCAGAGAACACTGAAGCTTTCTTT. It codes for CASSQPAENTEAFF.